One and the same sample provided the 27 T cell receptor beta chains below, sequenced in a study of T cells after posttransplantation cyclophosphamide. Assay used: immunoSEQ multiplex PCR; TCRdb lists only in-frame clones, some missing. The specimen has about 30,000 clones, none found just once. What was sequenced was PBMCs. The receptors here all came from a woman between 55 and 75 years old in good health, CMV-negative, and a related stem cell transplant donor.

This clone was detected only a few times. This chain links TRBV5-1 with TRBJ2-5, with 7 bases identical to TRBD1. Germline V gene sequence: CDR1 SGHRS, CDR2 YFSETQ. Trimming cost V 4 bases and J 5 bases; bases outside gene matches: 5. The CDR3 is 13 residues long. The CDR3: CASSQDRSETQYF. The CDR3 DNA sequence: TGCGCCAGCAGCCAGGACAGGTCCGAGACCCAGTACTTC.

In its sample, this clone was seen many times. The chain carries TRBV6-2 or TRBV6-3 and TRBJ1-4; 8 bases fit TRBD1. CDR1 is MNHEY, CDR2 SVGEGT, per germline. V shed 2 bases, J shed 8 bases, and the junction held 10 bases outside the gene matches. The CDR3 runs to 16 residues. This CDR3 reads CASSYPPTGVGEKLFF. CDR3 nucleotide sequence: TGTGCCAGCAGTTACCCCCCGACAGGGGTGGGAGAAAAACTGTTTTTT.

This clone was recorded at least ten times. The chain uses TRBV19 and TRBJ1-5; tentatively, D is TRBD1 (6 bases). Germline CDR1 is LNHDA and CDR2 is SQIVND (reference sequence). The CDR3 consists of 14 residues. Between the trimmed V and J ends, which lost 2 bases and 5 bases, there was a span of 10 bases. CDR3: CASSISWTDQPQHF. The DNA of the CDR3 is TGTGCCAGTAGTATATCCTGGACAGATCAGCCCCAGCATTTT.

This clone was detected ten times or more. The genes are TRBV6-5 and TRBJ1-1, with TRBD1 identical over 7 bases. The V segment lost 7 bases and the J segment 0 bases; nucleotides outside the gene matches: 5. The V gene's germline CDR1 is MNHEY and CDR2 SVGAGI. The CDR3 runs to 14 residues. CDR3 protein: CASTQGQMNTEAFF. The CDR3 DNA is TGTGCCAGCACCCAGGGACAGATGAACACTGAAGCTTTCTTT.

This clone was counted many times. This rearrangement joins TRBV27 to TRBJ2-7; 7 bases are a match to TRBD1. Losses at the gene ends were 10 bases for V and 1 base for J; bases not matched to a gene: 10. CDR1 is MNHEY and CDR2 is SMNVEV in the germline V gene (reference sequence). The CDR3 consists of 14 residues. CDR3 nucleotides: TGTGCCACCCAATCTACAGGGGAGTCCTACGAGCAGTACTTC. This sequence encodes CATQSTGESYEQYF.

This clone has ten or more counts. This chain joins TRBV9 and TRBJ2-6; D is perhaps TRBD1 (6 bases). In germline, CDR1 is SGDLS, CDR2 YYNGEE. The V and J ends lost 1 base and 0 bases respectively, with 11 bases between them. The CDR3 runs 17 residues. The DNA of the CDR3 is TGTGCCAGCAGCGTACGGACAGCTATCTCTGGGGCCAACGTCCTGACTTTC. Protein product: CASSVRTAISGANVLTF.

This clone has only a few counts. This rearrangement joins TRBV11-2 to TRBJ1-1, with TRBD1 identical over 7 bases. Germline CDR1 reads SGHAT; CDR2 reads FQNNGV. Germline trimming cut 5 bases from V and 5 bases from J; bases unmatched to any gene: 14. The CDR3 covers 16 residues. CDR3 DNA: TGTGCCAGCAGCCCGGGAAGGGGGCTGGTAGGAACTGAAGCTTTCTTT. Translating it yields CASSPGRGLVGTEAFF.

This clone has just a few counts. The chain is built from TRBV28 and TRBJ2-2; D is undetermined. CDR1 and CDR2 from the germline V gene are MDHEN and SYDVKM. The length of the CDR3 is 15 residues. V dropped 3 bases and J dropped 0 bases, with 8 bases sitting between them. DNA of the CDR3: TGTGCCAGCAGTTTTTGGCAGGCGAACACCGGGGAGCTGTTTTTT. This gives the protein CASSFWQANTGELFF.

In this sample, this clone turned up many times. The J gene is TRBJ2-1, the V gene TRBV4-1; a possible D gene is TRBD2 (6 bases). The CDR3 is 13 residues long. V lost 0 bases and J 8 bases, leaving 8 bases between the germline ends. Germline assignment: CDR1 MGHRA and CDR2 YSYEKL. The CDR3 sequence: CASSQDSGDEQFF. The DNA for the CDR3 is TGCGCCAGCAGCCAAGATTCGGGGGATGAGCAGTTCTTC.

This chain uses TRBV14 with TRBJ2-5, with 11 bases matching TRBD1. J gave up 5 bases and V 3 bases, and 8 bases lay outside the gene matches. This CDR3 spans 16 amino acids. Germline CDR1 and CDR2: SGHDN and FVKESK. The chain's CDR3 is CASSQRTGGFGETQYF. DNA for the CDR3: TGTGCCAGCAGCCAGCGGACAGGGGGCTTCGGGGAGACCCAGTACTTC.

This clone was seen ten or more times. The chain carries TRBV6-2 or TRBV6-3 and TRBJ1-6; TRBD1 matches at 8 bases. CDR3 size: 13 residues. Looked up from germline, CDR1 is MNHEY and CDR2 is SVGEGT. V gave up 5 bases and J gave up 9 bases; unmatched junction bases: 3. The CDR3, as DNA: TGTGCCAGCAGTAGGACAGGGAGTTCACCCCTCCACTTT. Translating gives CASSRTGSSPLHF.

This clone was recorded many times. The chain employs TRBV5-4 and TRBJ2-5, with D maybe TRBD1 (7 bases). CDR1 is SGHNT and CDR2 is YYREEE in the germline V gene (reference sequence). V lost 0 bases to trimming and J lost 4 bases, with 13 bases between them. This CDR3 is built from 15 residues. CDR3 sequence: CASSLGRGLGETQYF. In DNA form, the CDR3 reads TGTGCCAGCAGCTTGGGGAGGGGGCTGGGAGAGACCCAGTACTTC.

This clone has a count of ten or more. This chain connects TRBV4-3 to TRBJ1-2, with 7 bases lining up with TRBD1. The CDR3 is 13 residues long. The germline CDR1 and CDR2 sequences are LGHNA and YSLEER. J was trimmed by 8 bases and V by 4 bases; bases with no gene match: 7. CDR3 amino acids: CASSRGQTGGYTF. DNA of the CDR3: TGCGCCAGCAGCCGGGGACAGACCGGCGGCTACACCTTC.

This clone was counted at least ten times. The chain employs TRBV7-9 and TRBJ2-7, with D hard to call. From germline, CDR1 is SEHNR and CDR2 FQNEAQ (reference sequence). This CDR3 region has 11 residues. Trimming left V 8 bases short and J 4 bases short, with 9 bases between. This chain's CDR3 is CASGRVYEQYF. CDR3 bases: TGTGCCAGCGGTCGGGTATACGAGCAGTACTTC.

There are many counts of this clone. The chain recombines TRBV6-5 with TRBJ2-7, with 13 bases identical to TRBD2. Germline V gene sequence: CDR1 MNHEY, CDR2 SVGAGI. J gave up 4 bases and V 10 bases, and 4 bases lay outside the gene matches. This CDR3 is 13 amino acids long. This CDR3 is CATRTSGSYEQYF. The DNA of the CDR3 is TGTGCCACCAGGACTAGCGGGAGTTACGAGCAGTACTTC.

This chain links TRBV30 with TRBJ2-7; the D gene is possibly TRBD2 (5 bases). V lost 2 bases and J 4 bases, leaving 12 bases between the germline ends. This CDR3 comprises 13 residues. Germline values: CDR1 GTSNPN, CDR2 SVGIG (reference sequence). The CDR3 region is CAWSRGSAYEQYF. The CDR3 DNA reads as TGTGCCTGGAGTCGCGGGTCCGCATACGAGCAGTACTTC.

This clone has a count of ten or more. The V call is TRBV9, the J call TRBJ1-3; 8 bases are shared with TRBD1. The junction had 6 bases not matched to a gene; V was cut back by 4 bases and J by 3 bases. The V gene's germline CDR1 is SGDLS and CDR2 YYNGEE. The CDR3 has 15 amino acids. The CDR3, as DNA: TGTGCCAGCAGCACCTCGACAGGGGTTGGAAACACCATATATTTT. Its protein product is CASSTSTGVGNTIYF.

At least ten counts were recorded for this clone. This sequence joins TRBV19 and TRBJ1-5; maybe TRBD1 (6 bases). V shed 3 bases and J shed 4 bases, with 16 bases lying between them. Germline-derived CDR1 and CDR2 are LNHDA and SQIVND (reference sequence). The CDR3 runs 16 residues. CDR3: CASSISRWTANQPQHF. Here the CDR3 DNA reads TGTGCCAGTAGTATCTCTAGGTGGACAGCTAATCAGCCCCAGCATTTT.

This clone has a count of ten or more. CDR3 in amino acids: CASSLGTSVYNEQFF. The CDR3 nucleotides are TGTGCCAGCAGTTTAGGGACTAGCGTCTACAATGAGCAGTTCTTC. The V and J genes are TRBV2 and TRBJ2-1, with TRBD2 matching 10 bases. This CDR3 has 15 amino acids. Losses at the gene ends were 5 bases for V and 3 bases for J; bases not matched to a gene: 4. Germline CDR1 is SNHLY and CDR2 is FYNNEI.

V usage is TRBV7-9 and J usage is TRBJ1-5; no firm D call. The CDR3 is 12 amino acids. Germline-derived CDR1 and CDR2 are SEHNR and FQNEAQ (reference sequence). V lost 3 bases, J lost 8 bases, and 8 bases lay in between. This CDR3 reads CASSFGGEPQHF. The CDR3 DNA sequence: TGTGCCAGCAGCTTTGGCGGTGAGCCCCAGCATTTT.

Many counts were recorded for this clone. J is TRBJ1-5 and V is TRBV2; TRBD1 is a possible D gene (5 bases). Germline assignment: CDR1 SNHLY and CDR2 FYNNEI. With 6 bases removed from V and 5 bases from J, the gap between germline ends came to 17 bases. The CDR3 contains 15 residues. The CDR3 nucleotides read TGTGCCAGCAGATCATCAGGGATACGGGATCAGCCCCAGCATTTT. This translates into CASRSSGIRDQPQHF.

This clone was seen repeatedly, ten times or more. The chain carries TRBV6-1 and TRBJ2-2; tentatively, D is TRBD2 (5 bases). Germline lookup yields CDR1 MNHNS and CDR2 SASEGT. CDR3 length equals 14 residues. V was trimmed by 7 bases and J by 8 bases, leaving 17 bases between them. In nucleotides, the CDR3 is TGTGCCAGCAAGTCGAAACTAGTTACGGGGGAGCTGTTTTTT. Residues: CASKSKLVTGELFF.

This clone was recorded at least ten times. This chain joins TRBV27 and TRBJ1-5, with D unclear. V lost 6 bases to trimming and J lost 7 bases, with 13 bases between them. CDR1 and CDR2 (germline): MNHEY, SMNVEV (reference sequence). There are 13 residues in the CDR3. CDR3 coding DNA: TGTGCCAGCAGCGGGTCCCATGGACAGCCCCAGCATTTT. Translating it yields CASSGSHGQPQHF.

This chain uses TRBV28 with TRBJ2-3; 7 nucleotides line up with TRBD1. Germline assignment: CDR1 MDHEN and CDR2 SYDVKM. The CDR3 totals 14 residues. V was clipped by 5 bases and J by 4 bases; unmatched bases: 6. Written as DNA, the CDR3 is TGTGCCAGCAGTCGCCGGACAGGAGCAGATACGCAGTATTTT. Translating gives CASSRRTGADTQYF.

Many counts were recorded for this clone. The J gene is TRBJ1-5, the V gene TRBV9; D perhaps matches TRBD1 (6 bases). Germline-derived CDR1 and CDR2 are SGDLS and YYNGEE. This CDR3 comprises 15 residues. V was trimmed by 2 bases and J by 3 bases, leaving 12 bases between them. DNA for the CDR3: TGTGCCAGCAGCGTCGAAGGGACACACAATCAGCCCCAGCATTTT. Its protein is CASSVEGTHNQPQHF.

This clone was detected ten times or more. The chain couples TRBV5-1 to TRBJ1-4, with a weak D call TRBD1 (5 bases). The length of the CDR3 is 15 residues. The V gene lost 5 bases and the J gene lost 8 bases, with 19 bases spanning the gap. CDR1 is SGHRS and CDR2 is YFSETQ in the germline V gene. For the CDR3, the DNA is TGCGCCAGCAGTTCCGGGACTCCTATGGGAGAAAAACTGTTTTTT. Protein product: CASSSGTPMGEKLFF.

This clone was found a few times. This chain uses TRBV23-1 with TRBJ1-1; TRBD1 might be the D (5 bases). TRBV23-1 is treated as an ORF (open reading frame) with a function not yet certain. V shed 2 bases and J shed 4 bases, with 11 bases lying between them. The CDR3 is 14 residues long. The CDR3 DNA reads as TGCGCCAGCAGTCAACCAGGGAGGGGCACTGAAGCTTTCTTT. It codes for CASSQPGRGTEAFF.